Shown below are 10 T cell receptor beta chains from a single sample sequenced in a study of blood T cell repertoires in COVID-19. The repertoire was sequenced with immunoSEQ multiplex PCR; TCRdb's copy has only in-frame clones and lacks some. The sample holds about 490,000 clones, roughly 88% seen once. Sequences were obtained from peripheral blood. Every receptor here comes from a human donor in a cohort sampled during active COVID-19.

The CDR3 DNA reads TGTGCCAGCAGTTTCAGTGGGAGGAAGCCTTCCTACGAGCAGTACTTC. This encodes CASSFSGRKPSYEQYF. The rearrangement links TRBV27 to TRBJ2-7; D is possibly TRBD2 (6 bases). The length of the CDR3 is 16 residues. V was cut by 3 bases and J by 1 base, with 16 bases left in between. Germline V gene data show CDR1 as MNHEY and CDR2 as SMNVEV (reference sequence).

In the case of this clone: Its ends do not fully match the called genes, so a read error is possible. V and J are TRBV7-7 and TRBJ2-7; no reliable D call. This CDR3 contains 13 residues. Germline V gives CDR1 SSHAT, CDR2 FNYEAQ (reference sequence). CDR3 sequence reads: CASSLHLTGEQYF. CDR3 DNA: TGTGCTAGCAGCTTGCATCTAACCGGCGAGCAGTACTTC.

V gene TRBV19 combines with J gene TRBJ2-3; weak D call: TRBD1 (6 bases). The CDR3 covers 13 residues. Per the germline V gene, CDR1 is LNHDA and CDR2 is SQIVND (reference sequence). V was cut by 3 bases and J by 5 bases, with 9 bases left in between. CDR3 DNA sequence: TGTGCCAGTAGTATTTCAGGGGAAGATACGCAGTATTTT. Translation gives CASSISGEDTQYF.

The chain carries TRBV7-9 and TRBJ2-7; a possible D gene is TRBD2 (6 bases). Germline V gene sequence: CDR1 SEHNR, CDR2 FQNEAQ (reference sequence). V lost 1 base to trimming and J lost 2 bases, with 15 bases between them. The CDR3 runs to 16 residues. Written as DNA, the CDR3 is TGTGCCAGCAGCTTAGACGTGGCGGGCGGGACCTACGAGCAGTACTTC. Amino acid sequence: CASSLDVAGGTYEQYF.

J is TRBJ2-5 and V is TRBV12-5; D may be TRBD2 (6 bases). Germline values: CDR1 LGHNT, CDR2 FRNRAP. Trimming pared 5 bases from V and 2 bases from J, leaving 9 bases between. This CDR3 contains 13 residues. The CDR3 nucleotides read TGTGCTAGTGGTGTCGGGACTCAAGAGACCCAGTACTTC. It yields the protein CASGVGTQETQYF.

With respect to this clone: This specimen includes other DNA sequences encoding the same CDR3. The J gene is TRBJ1-2, the V gene TRBV2; the match to TRBD1 covers 7 bases. CDR3 length: 12 amino acids. The junction had 5 bases not matched to a gene; V was cut back by 5 bases and J by 8 bases. Germline-derived CDR1 and CDR2 are SNHLY and FYNNEI. CDR3 region: CASSRQGYGYTF. CDR3 nucleotide sequence: TGTGCCAGCAGTCGACAGGGTTACGGCTACACCTTC.

The V and J genes are TRBV10-2 and TRBJ2-7; tentative D call: TRBD1 (5 bases). The CDR3 length is 13 residues. Germline V gives CDR1 WSHSY, CDR2 SAAADI. The V gene lost 4 bases and the J gene lost 4 bases, with 11 bases spanning the gap. This CDR3 reads CASSGTPRYEQYF. The DNA of the CDR3 is TGCGCCAGCAGTGGGACACCACGTTACGAGCAGTACTTC.

CDR3 amino acids: CASSTQAIVNNEQFF. The CDR3 DNA follows: TGTGCCAGCAGCACGCAGGCCATCGTCAACAATGAGCAGTTCTTC. V gene TRBV11-2 combines with J gene TRBJ2-1; no clear D. This CDR3 region has 15 residues. Germline V gives CDR1 SGHAT, CDR2 FQNNGV. V gave up 5 bases and J gave up 5 bases, with 16 bases separating them.

This chain joins TRBV6-5 and TRBJ1-2, with D possibly TRBD1 on 5 matching bases. CDR1 MNHEY and CDR2 SVGAGI come from the germline V gene. The CDR3 totals 14 residues. Trimming took off 2 bases at V and 2 bases at J, with 9 bases between the two ends. This CDR3 is CASSYGAVNYGYTF. The CDR3 nucleotides are TGTGCCAGCAGTTACGGGGCAGTAAACTATGGCTACACCTTC.

The rearrangement joins TRBV7-3 to TRBJ2-1, with 10 bases fitting TRBD2. The germline gives CDR1 SGHTA, CDR2 FQGTGA. The CDR3 loop spans 17 amino acids. With V trimmed by 4 bases and J by 2 bases, 8 bases remained unmatched. In nucleotides, the CDR3 is TGTGCCAGCAGCTCTAACGTAGCGGGAGGCCCCTACAATGAGCAGTTCTTC. Its translation is CASSSNVAGGPYNEQFF.